This passage covers 12 T cell receptor beta chains from one sample sequenced in a study of cytomegalovirus exposure and HLA in healthy donors. PCR amplification relied on 60 Vbeta primers (plus 13 Jbeta primers). Only in-frame clones appear in the TCRdb table, and some are missing; sequencing was by immunoSEQ multiplex PCR. The table shows approximately 4,200 clones, with 65% to 85% occurring only once. Sample: PBMCs. These receptor sequences come from a woman in her 40s in good health and CMV-seropositive.

The V and J genes are TRBV6-5 and TRBJ1-1, with a weak D call TRBD1 (5 bases). The length of the CDR3 is 16 residues. Trimming removed 2 bases from V and 0 bases from J, with 13 bases in between. Germline assignment: CDR1 MNHEY and CDR2 SVGAGI. The DNA of the CDR3 is TGTGCCAGCAGTTACAAGGGGCACTTTTTGAACACTGAAGCTTTCTTT. Translating gives CASSYKGHFLNTEAFF.

The chain is built from TRBV5-1 and TRBJ2-7, with TRBD1 identical over 7 bases. In germline, CDR1 is SGHRS, CDR2 YFSETQ. The CDR3 covers 14 residues. Trimming removed 2 bases from V and 5 bases from J; junction bases left unmatched: 7. The CDR3 DNA is TGCGCCAGCAGCTTCCGACAGGGTTCCCACGAGCAGTACTTC. It yields the protein CASSFRQGSHEQYF.

The chain couples TRBV9 to TRBJ1-1; tentatively, D is TRBD1 (6 bases). V lost 3 bases to trimming and J lost 3 bases, with 12 bases between them. This CDR3 contains 14 residues. Germline V gives CDR1 SGDLS, CDR2 YYNGEE. CDR3 bases: TGTGCCAGCAGCGCCATCCCAGGGGACACTGAAGCTTTCTTT. Its protein is CASSAIPGDTEAFF.

The J gene is TRBJ1-5, the V gene TRBV30; no clear D gene. The V gene's germline CDR1 is GTSNPN and CDR2 SVGIG (reference sequence). The CDR3 covers 13 residues. Between the trimmed V and J ends, which lost 2 bases and 0 bases, there was a span of 5 bases. CDR3 sequence reads: CAWSSFSNQPQHF. CDR3 DNA sequence: TGTGCCTGGAGTTCATTTAGCAATCAGCCCCAGCATTTT.

The rearrangement links TRBV25-1 to TRBJ1-1; TRBD1 agrees at 7 bases. This CDR3 is built from 15 residues. Trimming at V came to 8 bases and at J to 1 base, leaving 10 bases not matched to a gene. CDR1 is MGHDK, CDR2 SYGVNS, per germline. The chain's CDR3 is CASSGIGQENTEAFF. DNA for the CDR3: TGTGCCAGCTCCGGAATCGGACAGGAGAACACTGAAGCTTTCTTT.

The chain joins TRBV29-1 to TRBJ2-3, with D unclear. With 4 bases removed from V and 2 bases from J, the gap between germline ends came to 7 bases. Germline V lookup: CDR1 SQVTM, CDR2 ANQGSEA. The CDR3 totals 12 residues. CDR3 nucleotides: TGCAGCGTTGTCGAGGACACAGATACGCAGTATTTT. Amino acid sequence: CSVVEDTDTQYF.

This clone came up once. The chain carries TRBV6-5 and TRBJ1-5; TRBD1 matches 8 bases. V gave up 6 bases and J gave up 6 bases; unmatched junction bases: 4. Germline CDR1 reads MNHEY; CDR2 reads SVGAGI. This CDR3 has 13 amino acids. CDR3 nucleotides: TGTGCCAGCAGCCATGGACAGGGTCAGCCCCAGCATTTT. As protein: CASSHGQGQPQHF.

The CDR3 loop reads CASSGIGGETQYF. Here the CDR3 DNA reads TGCGCCAGCAGCGGAATAGGGGGAGAGACCCAGTACTTC. The rearrangement links TRBV5-1 to TRBJ2-5; tentatively, D is TRBD1 (6 bases). CDR1 is SGHRS, CDR2 YFSETQ, per germline. V shed 4 bases and J shed 4 bases, with 11 bases lying between them. CDR3 length: 13 amino acids.

This clone occurred once. The V call is TRBV29-1, the J call TRBJ2-7; TRBD2 might be the D (6 bases). The length of the CDR3 is 13 residues. Germline CDR1 and CDR2: SQVTM and ANQGSEA. V shed 7 bases and J shed 1 base, with 14 bases lying between them. Here the CDR3 reads CSATLADSYEQYF. The CDR3 DNA follows: TGCAGCGCAACGTTAGCGGATTCCTACGAGCAGTACTTC.

The CDR3 region has the DNA TGTGCCCTCAGCGGACTAGCGGGAGGGGGCAATGAGCAGTTCTTC. Translation gives CALSGLAGGGNEQFF. This chain connects TRBV30 to TRBJ2-1; TRBD2 matches 15 bases. Per germline, CDR1 GTSNPN and CDR2 SVGIG (reference sequence). V lost 8 bases and J lost 6; bases outside the gene matches: 8. This CDR3 region has 15 residues. The complete variable domain, with remaining parts taken from reference TRBV30 and TRBJ2-1, reads SQTIHQWPATLVQPVGSPLSLECTVEGTSNPNLYWYRQAAGRGLQLLFYSVGIGQISSEVPQNLSASRPQDRQFILSSKKLLLSDSGFYLCALSGLAGGGNEQFFGPGTRLTVL.

CDR3 in amino acids: CSVGWGGTGGYTF. The CDR3 DNA is TGCAGCGTGGGGTGGGGGGGAACCGGAGGCTACACCTTC. The genes are TRBV29-1 and TRBJ1-2, with D maybe TRBD1 (5 bases). The germline V and J ends were trimmed by 6 bases and 8 bases, with 19 bases remaining between them. Per the germline V gene, CDR1 is SQVTM and CDR2 is ANQGSEA. This CDR3 has 13 residues.

The V gene is TRBV18, the J gene TRBJ1-1; 11 nucleotides agree with TRBD1. Germline values: CDR1 KGHSH, CDR2 LQKENI. This CDR3 is 15 amino acids long. V lost 5 bases to trimming and J lost 5 bases; unmatched junction nucleotides: 7. For the CDR3, the DNA is TGTGCCAGCTCATCTCCGGGACAGGGGGGAACTGAAGCTTTCTTT. Translating gives CASSSPGQGGTEAFF. The full variable domain, in which reference TRBV18 and TRBJ1-1 provide the parts outside the CDR3, is NAGVMQNPRHLVRRRGQEARLRCSPMKGHSHVYWYRQLPEEGLKFMVYLQKENIIDESGMPKERFSAEFPKEGPSILRIQQVVRGDSAAYFCASSSPGQGGTEAFFGQGTRLTVV.